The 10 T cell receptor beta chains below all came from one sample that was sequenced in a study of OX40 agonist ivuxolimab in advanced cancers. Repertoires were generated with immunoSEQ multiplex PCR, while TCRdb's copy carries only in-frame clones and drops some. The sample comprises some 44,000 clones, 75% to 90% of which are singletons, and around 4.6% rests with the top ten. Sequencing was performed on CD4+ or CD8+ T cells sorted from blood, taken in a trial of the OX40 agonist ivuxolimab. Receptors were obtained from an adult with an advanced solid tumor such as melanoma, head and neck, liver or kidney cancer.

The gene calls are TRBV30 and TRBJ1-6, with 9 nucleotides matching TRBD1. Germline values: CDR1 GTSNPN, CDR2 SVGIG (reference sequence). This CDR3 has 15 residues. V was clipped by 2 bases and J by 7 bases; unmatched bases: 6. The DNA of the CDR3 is TGTGCCTGGAGTAACCACAGGGGGCAAAATTCACCCCTCCACTTT. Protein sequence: CAWSNHRGQNSPLHF.

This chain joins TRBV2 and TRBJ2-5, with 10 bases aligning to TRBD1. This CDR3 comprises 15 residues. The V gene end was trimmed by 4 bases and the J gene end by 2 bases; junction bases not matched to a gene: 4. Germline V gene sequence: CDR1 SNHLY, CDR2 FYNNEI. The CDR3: CASSVDRGRQETQYF. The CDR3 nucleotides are TGTGCCAGCAGTGTGGACAGGGGGAGACAAGAGACCCAGTACTTC.

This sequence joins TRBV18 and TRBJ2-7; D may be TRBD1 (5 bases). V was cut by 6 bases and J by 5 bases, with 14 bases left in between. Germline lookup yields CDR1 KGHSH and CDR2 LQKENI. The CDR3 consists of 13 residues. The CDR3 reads CASSRSEGDEQYF. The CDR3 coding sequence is TGTGCCAGCTCCCGCTCCGAAGGGGACGAGCAGTACTTC.

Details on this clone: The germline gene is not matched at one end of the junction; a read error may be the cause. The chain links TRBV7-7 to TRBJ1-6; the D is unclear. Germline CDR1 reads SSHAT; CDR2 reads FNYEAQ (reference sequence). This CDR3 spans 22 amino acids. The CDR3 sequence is CASSLEGSPQKVQMRISSPLHF. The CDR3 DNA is TGTGCTAGCAGCTTAGAAGGTTCACCACAAAAGGTCCAGATGAGGATCAGTTCACCCCTCCACTTT.

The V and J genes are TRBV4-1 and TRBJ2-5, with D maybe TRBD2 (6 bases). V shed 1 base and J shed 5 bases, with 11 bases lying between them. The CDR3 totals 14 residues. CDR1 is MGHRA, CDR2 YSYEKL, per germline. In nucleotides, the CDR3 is TGCGCCAGCAGCCAAGCGGAGGGTTCGGAGACCCAGTACTTC. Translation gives CASSQAEGSETQYF.

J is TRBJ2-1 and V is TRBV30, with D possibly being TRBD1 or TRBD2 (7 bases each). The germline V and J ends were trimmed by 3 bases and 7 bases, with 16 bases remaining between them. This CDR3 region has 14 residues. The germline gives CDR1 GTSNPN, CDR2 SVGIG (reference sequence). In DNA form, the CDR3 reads TGTGCCTGGAGATCCAGGGGGGGGTGGAATGAGCAGTTCTTC. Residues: CAWRSRGGWNEQFF.

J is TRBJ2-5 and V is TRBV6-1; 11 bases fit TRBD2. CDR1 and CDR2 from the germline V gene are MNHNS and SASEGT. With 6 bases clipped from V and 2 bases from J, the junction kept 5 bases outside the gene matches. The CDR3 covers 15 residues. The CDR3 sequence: CASSQIAGGQETQYF. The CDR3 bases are TGTGCCAGCAGCCAGATAGCGGGAGGGCAAGAGACCCAGTACTTC.

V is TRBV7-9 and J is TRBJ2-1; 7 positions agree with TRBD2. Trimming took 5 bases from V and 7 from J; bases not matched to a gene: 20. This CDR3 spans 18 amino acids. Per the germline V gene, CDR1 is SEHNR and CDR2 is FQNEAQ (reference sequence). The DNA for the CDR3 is TGTGCCAGCAGCGAGAGCGGGACCCAATACTCGCTGCGGAATGAGCAGTTCTTC. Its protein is CASSESGTQYSLRNEQFF.

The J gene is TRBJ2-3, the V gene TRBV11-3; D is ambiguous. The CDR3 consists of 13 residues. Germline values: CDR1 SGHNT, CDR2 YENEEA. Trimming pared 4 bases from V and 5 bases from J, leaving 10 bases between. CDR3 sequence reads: CASSSGPLDTQYF. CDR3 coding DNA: TGTGCCAGCAGCTCCGGACCTCTAGATACGCAGTATTTT.

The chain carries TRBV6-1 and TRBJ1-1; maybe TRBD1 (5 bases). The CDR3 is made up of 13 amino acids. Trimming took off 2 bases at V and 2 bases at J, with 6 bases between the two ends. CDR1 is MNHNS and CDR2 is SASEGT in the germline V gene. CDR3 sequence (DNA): TGTGCCAGCAGTGAAAGGGGTAACACTGAAGCTTTCTTT. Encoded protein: CASSERGNTEAFF.